The clone carrying this T cell receptor (beta chain) was found a few times. This entry belongs to a study of identical twins. In TCRdb, the 5' RACE reads were re-called with MiXCR into one record per CDR3 protein. The sample records approximately 600,000 distinct CDR3 sequences, under 8.5% being singletons. Germline V CDR1 and CDR2: SGHDN, FVKESK. The length of the CDR3 is 13 residues. Trimming pared 0 bases from V and 2 bases from J, leaving 3 bases between. The same sample was also studied in work on yellow fever vaccine responses in identical twins.

The sequencing sample was made of PBMCs. This chain links TRBV14 with TRBJ2-3; D gene unclear. This receptor was taken from a young woman in good health. The CDR3 protein is CASSQDTTDTQYF. For the CDR3, the DNA is TGTGCCAGCAGCCAAGATACCACAGATACGCAGTATTTT.